The rows below give T cell receptor beta chains drawn from one sample of a study of blood T cells in healthy people across ages. One entry per CDR3 protein results from TCRdb running MiXCR on the 5' RACE reads. This sample carries about 1.6 million distinct CDR3 sequences, around 36% of them seen once, and the ten largest clones take over 9%. The specimen sequenced was blood. The receptor set was obtained from a young woman in good health. The CDR3 runs from the conserved cysteine through the conserved F or W. The order of the fields is V gene, J gene, CDR3 protein.

V gene: TRBV28; J gene: TRBJ2-6; CDR3 protein: CASSSWFGSGANVLTF
V gene: TRBV6-1; J gene: TRBJ1-5; CDR3 protein: CASTIWGTTQEAQPQHF
V gene: TRBV7-2; J gene: TRBJ2-1; CDR3 protein: CASSLFSGDVAGVSNEQFF
V gene: TRBV29-1; J gene: TRBJ1-2; CDR3 protein: CSVGQGVYGYTF
V gene: TRBV20-1; J gene: -; CDR3 protein: CSAKHNQETQFF
V gene: TRBV6-5; J gene: TRBJ1-1; CDR3 protein: CASSSTEGAFF
V gene: TRBV2; J gene: TRBJ1-5; CDR3 protein: CASSEEGSPNQPQHF
V gene: TRBV4-1; J gene: TRBJ2-1; CDR3 protein: CASSQGGVYNEQFF
V gene: TRBV6-5; J gene: TRBJ2-7; CDR3 protein: CASSDPGSYEQYF
V gene: TRBV7-2; J gene: TRBJ2-1; CDR3 protein: CASSLSTGSNEQFF
V gene: TRBV12-3/TRBV12-4; J gene: TRBJ2-7; CDR3 protein: CASSNRRGHEQYF
V gene: TRBV5-1; J gene: TRBJ2-1; CDR3 protein: CASSWRTPSYNEQFF
V gene: TRBV30; J gene: TRBJ1-2; CDR3 protein: CAWSVDRGNGYTF
V gene: TRBV6-6; J gene: TRBJ2-1; CDR3 protein: CASRDTSGRLDEQFF
V gene: TRBV3-1; J gene: TRBJ2-5; CDR3 protein: CASSRLPGTPQETQYF
V gene: TRBV2; J gene: TRBJ2-3; CDR3 protein: CASSERASRTDTQYF
V gene: TRBV20-1; J gene: TRBJ2-7; CDR3 protein: CSARDSSGASYEQYF
V gene: TRBV14; J gene: TRBJ1-2; CDR3 protein: CASSPQGPNYGHTF
V gene: TRBV4-1; J gene: TRBJ2-5; CDR3 protein: CASSQGLADPAETQYF
V gene: TRBV27; J gene: TRBJ2-1; CDR3 protein: CASSLSQGNNEQFF
V gene: TRBV4-1; J gene: TRBJ1-2; CDR3 protein: CASSHPPKGARGYTF
V gene: TRBV18; J gene: TRBJ2-3; CDR3 protein: CASSPVDRNTQYF
V gene: TRBV27; J gene: TRBJ1-2; CDR3 protein: CASSYRGPLYGYTF
V gene: TRBV9; J gene: TRBJ2-2; CDR3 protein: CASSVSRGRELFF
V gene: TRBV4-1; J gene: TRBJ1-1; CDR3 protein: CASSQVGGGNTEAFF
V gene: TRBV20-1; J gene: TRBJ2-5; CDR3 protein: CSARGYLAGETQYF
V gene: TRBV11-2; J gene: TRBJ2-7; CDR3 protein: CASSRDLAGFSEQYF
V gene: TRBV6-5; J gene: TRBJ2-1; CDR3 protein: CASSRRQSSYNEQFF
V gene: TRBV6-1; J gene: TRBJ2-1; CDR3 protein: CASSESSRSYNEQFF
V gene: TRBV24-1; J gene: TRBJ2-4; CDR3 protein: CATSGQGNIQYF
V gene: TRBV20-1; J gene: TRBJ1-1; CDR3 protein: CSARNPAGDLYTEAFF
V gene: TRBV9; J gene: TRBJ2-5; CDR3 protein: CASSAGEGRSGETQYF
V gene: TRBV20-1; J gene: TRBJ1-6; CDR3 protein: CSARDSNREDNSPLHF
V gene: TRBV7-2; J gene: TRBJ1-2; CDR3 protein: CASSSGPTGNGYTF
V gene: TRBV5-4; J gene: -; CDR3 protein: CASRFGGSEETQYF
V gene: TRBV7-3; J gene: TRBJ2-7; CDR3 protein: CASSQALLDEQYF
V gene: TRBV15; J gene: TRBJ2-1; CDR3 protein: CATSRDFGIGTSGARSYNEQFF
V gene: TRBV2; J gene: TRBJ2-1; CDR3 protein: CASSVNGGRDEQFF
V gene: TRBV20-1; J gene: TRBJ2-5; CDR3 protein: CSAYREGTQYF
V gene: TRBV7-2; J gene: TRBJ2-1; CDR3 protein: CASSLSPRGRNEQFF